The source of this T cell receptor (beta chain) is a study of lymphopenia after photon versus proton radiotherapy. Study conclusions and caveats: Post-nadir TCR diversity decline inversely tracked overall survival among those who died.

The germline V gene encodes CDR1 MNHNS and CDR2 SASEGT. The CDR3 totals 17 residues. V gave up 2 bases and J gave up 7 bases, with 21 bases separating them. Assay: immunoSEQ multiplex PCR; the TCRdb copy retains only in-frame clones and omits some. The table records under 70,000 clones, less than 95% of them present only once. Remarks on this clone: Its antigen is unidentified.

The J gene is TRBJ1-5, the V gene TRBV6-1; perhaps TRBD1 as D (6 bases). The source of this sequence is a woman aged 40 to 50 with cholangiocarcinoma. The sequenced sample was peripheral blood, obtained from a patient treated with photon-based radiotherapy. CDR3 protein: CASSEWDLGGPGQPQHF. Written as DNA, the CDR3 is TGTGCCAGCAGTGAATGGGATTTGGGGGGCCCAGGACAGCCCCAGCATTTT.